The T cell receptor beta chain described here comes from a study of T cell repertoires in aging, cancer and after chemotherapy. Study details: Clear clonal overlap appeared across healthy donor samples taken over several months to years.

TRB rearrangements spanning V, D and J were amplified using mixed TRB-A/B primers. Each CDR3 protein is one row after TCRdb ran MiXCR on the multiplex PCR reads. The sample lists about 6,300 distinct CDR3 sequences; around 38% were seen once. Study conclusions and caveats: These repertoire data do not allow conclusions about immunological memory after chemotherapy. In each cancer cohort, median generation probability increased across chemotherapy, suggesting thymic output rebounded. In healthy donors, age-related TCR diversity loss mainly reflected lost richness.

Peripheral blood genomic DNA, not sorted cells or RNA, was the template. As regards this clonotype: Its antigen is unidentified.

Sequenced sample: blood. This sequence was found in a human donor in good health.

For the CDR3, the DNA is TGTGCCAGCAGCTTGGGACGGAGCAATCAGCCCCAGCATTTT. Amino acids: CASSLGRSNQPQHF. The rearrangement joins TRBV5-6 to TRBJ1-5; no firm D call. Trimming shortened V by 0 bases and J by 1 base, and 5 bases separated the two germline ends. Germline CDR1 is SGHDT and CDR2 is YYEEEE. This CDR3 has 14 amino acids.